The entry that follows covers one TCR beta chain sequence. Its target is unknown. The PCR used 60 Vbeta and 13 Jbeta primers. Sequenced by immunoSEQ multiplex PCR; TCRdb stores in-frame clones only, minus some. The sample includes 110,000 or so clones, approximately 83% of them seen just once. The source of the sample is a study of cytomegalovirus exposure and HLA in healthy donors. Study-level results: Analysis was performed later, and it showed HLA-associated TCR beta chains to be more clonally expanded than equally common others. In a later analysis, TCR association rates varied by HLA locus: DRB1 most, HLA-C fewest. Later genetic work tied a missense DCLRE1C variant to beta-chain V and J trimming.

CDR1 is LNHDA and CDR2 is SQIVND in the germline V gene (reference sequence). CDR3 length equals 14 residues. V was pared by 5 bases and J by 5 bases, with 2 bases of the junction left unmatched. The TCR sequence derives from a woman between 18 and 30 years old in good health and CMV-seronegative. The sample consisted of PBMCs. The J gene is TRBJ2-2, the V gene TRBV19; TRBD2 aligns across 10 bases. The CDR3 loop is CASSPSGGTGELFF. The DNA for the CDR3 is TGTGCCAGTAGTCCTAGCGGGGGTACCGGGGAGCTGTTTTTT.